This is a list of T cell receptor beta chains from one sample in a study of blood T cell repertoires in COVID-19. Profiling relied on immunoSEQ multiplex PCR, and the TCRdb table lists in-frame clones only, not all of them. This sample has some 330,000 clones, with approximately 89% found just once. The sample consisted of PBMCs or T cells enriched from blood (not recorded which). These receptors originate from a man aged 25-45 years who had recovered from COVID-19. Each CDR3 is given without its conserved first and last residue.

length: 15; V: TRBV9; J: TRBJ2-1; CDR3: ASSVGSGGRGHNEQF
length: 14; V: TRBV7-8; J: TRBJ1-5; CDR3: ASSRVLRQGDQPQH
length: 12; V: TRBV28; J: TRBJ1-2; CDR3: ASVPGQGNYGYT
length: 14; V: TRBV5-4; J: TRBJ2-7; CDR3: ASSIPGTGNTYEQY
length: 12; V: TRBV9; J: TRBJ1-2; CDR3: ASSPGQGTYGYT
length: 14; V: TRBV7-6; J: TRBJ1-2; CDR3: ASSPAQGAGPYGYT
length: 13; V: TRBV7-9; J: TRBJ2-7; CDR3: ASSLSQGARNEQY
length: 13; V: TRBV5-4; J: TRBJ2-5; CDR3: ASSPKQGNIETQY
length: 12; V: TRBV15; J: TRBJ2-5; CDR3: ATKRWGAGETQY
length: 13; V: TRBV6-5; J: TRBJ1-2; CDR3: ASSYQDRGLGGYT
length: 12; V: TRBV7-8; J: TRBJ2-7; CDR3: ASSDGTGGYEQY
length: 12; V: TRBV19; J: TRBJ2-1; CDR3: ASRSSGVGGEQF
length: 13; V: TRBV11-2; J: TRBJ2-5; CDR3: ASSPSGGREETQY
length: 14; V: TRBV10-3; J: TRBJ2-7; CDR3: AISEYGTGGTYEQY
length: 17; V: TRBV6-2/TRBV6-3; J: TRBJ1-2; CDR3: ASSTSDRGLIPRSWGYT
length: 15; V: TRBV3-1/TRBV3-2; J: TRBJ2-1; CDR3: ASSERTSGGAYNEQF
length: 13; V: TRBV27; J: TRBJ2-3; CDR3: ASTSSGFYTDTQY
length: 15; V: TRBV4-1; J: TRBJ2-1; CDR3: ASSQSWGLRSYNEQF
length: 11; V: TRBV28; J: TRBJ2-7; CDR3: ASSLPAGDEQY
length: 11; V: TRBV10-3; J: TRBJ2-7; CDR3: AISSGGGNEQY
length: 12; V: TRBV28; J: TRBJ1-2; CDR3: ASSLTGANYGYT
length: 11; V: TRBV2; J: TRBJ1-1; CDR3: ASSASLNTEAF
length: 10; V: TRBV28; J: TRBJ1-2; CDR3: ASSFDRFGYT
length: 13; V: TRBV6-5; J: TRBJ1-1; CDR3: ASSYLTQDRGKAF
length: 11; V: TRBV5-1; J: TRBJ1-6; CDR3: ASSYGSNSPLH
length: 12; V: TRBV9; J: TRBJ2-5; CDR3: ASSTIKYQETQY
length: 11; V: TRBV10-3; J: TRBJ1-5; CDR3: AISGQGDQPQH
length: 14; V: TRBV6-1; J: TRBJ2-3; CDR3: ASSEGLDWYTDTQY
length: 12; V: TRBV15; J: TRBJ1-1; CDR3: ATSRDRGIAEAF
length: 14; V: TRBV2; J: TRBJ1-1; CDR3: ASSDGSFGANTEAF
length: 12; V: TRBV7-9; J: TRBJ2-2; CDR3: ASSLRGGTGELF
length: 10; V: TRBV27; J: TRBJ2-7; CDR3: ASSLSGYEQY
length: 11; V: TRBV3-1/TRBV3-2; J: TRBJ2-7; CDR3: ASSFRTSNEQY
length: 11; V: TRBV2; J: TRBJ1-2; CDR3: ASSEAFGKAAT
length: 13; V: TRBV2; J: TRBJ2-5; CDR3: ASSDRGLAAETQY
length: 14; V: TRBV3-1/TRBV3-2; J: TRBJ1-2; CDR3: ASSLAPGGARYGYT
length: 13; V: TRBV4-2; J: TRBJ1-2; CDR3: ASSQDLYSLTGYT
length: 16; V: TRBV5-4; J: TRBJ2-1; CDR3: ASSLVVLSGGARDEQF
length: 11; V: TRBV24-1; J: TRBJ2-1; CDR3: ATSARRYGEQF
length: 13; V: TRBV6-5; J: TRBJ1-4; CDR3: ASSYSHGANEKLF
length: 19; V: TRBV9; J: TRBJ2-5; CDR3: ASSVASGVARLAGDQETQY
length: 14; V: TRBV21-1; J: TRBJ1-6; CDR3: ASSNYAGERNSPLH
length: 11; V: TRBV6-4; J: TRBJ1-1; CDR3: ASSQYSTGRAF
length: 12; V: TRBV28; J: TRBJ1-1; CDR3: ASSFGGFDTEAF
length: 13; V: TRBV3-1/TRBV3-2; J: TRBJ1-5; CDR3: ASSPGTGGDQPQH
length: 16; V: TRBV7-2; J: TRBJ2-2; CDR3: ASSLVGVAGGSTGELF
length: 13; V: TRBV28; J: TRBJ1-4; CDR3: ASSSGQGVNEKLF
length: 15; V: TRBV15; J: TRBJ1-5; CDR3: ATSRDSTDSSNQPQH
length: 18; V: TRBV30; J: TRBJ2-3; CDR3: AWSRLILAGGLLGTDTQY
length: 15; V: TRBV7-9; J: TRBJ1-6; CDR3: ASSRLQGSVDNSPLH
length: 13; V: TRBV29-1; J: TRBJ2-3; CDR3: SVLPLREWTDTQY
length: 9; V: TRBV9; J: TRBJ2-1; CDR3: ASSLNNEQF
length: 13; V: TRBV3-1/TRBV3-2; J: TRBJ2-7; CDR3: ASSQGLAGLGEQY
length: 14; V: TRBV5-1; J: TRBJ2-4; CDR3: ASSLALATSPQVQY
length: 11; V: TRBV12-3/TRBV12-4; J: TRBJ1-5; CDR3: ASSLVGDQPQH
length: 12; V: TRBV18; J: TRBJ2-3; CDR3: ASSLTGSPDTQY
length: 13; V: TRBV3-1/TRBV3-2; J: TRBJ2-4; CDR3: ASSQERLAKNIQY
length: 12; V: TRBV25-1; J: TRBJ2-7; CDR3: ASSVTGGTHEQY
length: 9; V: TRBV3-1/TRBV3-2; J: TRBJ2-7; CDR3: ASSQTGEQY